The 25 T cell receptor beta chains reported below all come from one sample, sequenced in a study of chemoradiotherapy in HPV16-positive cancers (dated by TCRdb to between 2021 and 2024). The library was generated by the immunoSEQ multiplex PCR assay. TCRdb mirrors the immuneACCESS table, restricted to in-frame sequences. Some clones are absent from its copies; in checked studies, under half trace to an unresolved V gene, and the reason for the others is unknown. The sample table shows about 8,100 clones, and 55% to 75% are seen once. The ten largest account for about 20% of the sample. Sampling was performed from a patient who underwent chemoradiotherapy. The receptor source for this set is a human donor with HPV-associated anogenital cancer.

This chain joins TRBV7-6 and TRBJ2-1; 9 nucleotides align to TRBD2. Germline V gene sequence: CDR1 SGHVS, CDR2 FNYEAQ. CDR3 length equals 14 residues. The V segment lost 5 bases and the J segment 9 bases; nucleotides outside the gene matches: 8. The CDR3 loop is CASSLRTSVLEQFF. CDR3 DNA sequence: TGTGCCAGCAGCCTCCGGACTAGCGTGCTTGAGCAGTTCTTC.

The chain recombines TRBV11-3 with TRBJ2-5; D unclear. The CDR3 runs 16 residues. V shed 4 bases and J shed 5 bases, with 20 bases lying between them. Germline CDR1 is SGHNT and CDR2 is YENEEA. As DNA, the CDR3 is TGTGCCAGCAGCTCTTCCGGCGTGCGTATTGGGGAGACCCAGTACTTC. Residues: CASSSSGVRIGETQYF.

The chain has TRBV16 and TRBJ2-3; no clear D gene. Deletions cut 0 bases from V and 0 bases from J, with 4 bases between. This CDR3 spans 14 amino acids. Germline CDR1 and CDR2: KGHSY and FQNENV. The CDR3 bases are TGTGCCAGCAGCCAATCGGCTAGCACAGATACGCAGTATTTT. Protein sequence: CASSQSASTDTQYF. Looking up the rest from reference TRBV16 and TRBJ2-3 gives the full variable domain: GEEVAQTPKHLVRGEGQKAKLYCAPIKGHSYVFWYQQVLKNEFKFLISFQNENVFDETGMPKERFSAKCLPNSPCSLEIQATKLEDSAVYFCASSQSASTDTQYFGPGTRLTVL.

V and J are TRBV6-1 and TRBJ2-5, with D unresolved. Germline V lookup: CDR1 MNHNS, CDR2 SASEGT. V gave up 5 bases and J gave up 3 bases, with 10 bases separating them. The CDR3 is made up of 13 amino acids. CDR3 sequence reads: CASSFTVEETQYF. DNA of the CDR3: TGTGCCAGCAGTTTCACAGTTGAAGAGACCCAGTACTTC.

The rearrangement joins TRBV2 to TRBJ1-4, with D unresolved. The V end was cut by 6 bases, the J end by 0 bases, with 8 bases between. Germline values: CDR1 SNHLY, CDR2 FYNNEI. The CDR3 contains 14 residues. CDR3 sequence (DNA): TGTGCCAGCAGCAGACTTGCAACTAATGAAAAACTGTTTTTT. Its protein product is CASSRLATNEKLFF.

The rearrangement joins TRBV6-1 to TRBJ1-5; D is uncertain. This CDR3 has 15 amino acids. Germline V gene data show CDR1 as MNHNS and CDR2 as SASEGT. V lost 0 bases and J 5 bases, leaving 11 bases between the germline ends. The CDR3 DNA is TGTGCCAGCAGTGAAGCTCTACCTGGGTATCAGCCCCAGCATTTT. It translates to CASSEALPGYQPQHF.

This clone showed up just a few times. V is TRBV4-2 and J is TRBJ2-5; no clear D gene. CDR1 and CDR2 from the germline V gene are LGHNA and YNFKEQ. The length of the CDR3 is 12 residues. V lost 0 bases, J lost 5 bases, and 4 bases lay in between. The CDR3 protein is CASSQDTETQYF. For the CDR3, the DNA is TGTGCCAGCAGCCAAGATACCGAGACCCAGTACTTC.

This clone was picked up a small number of times. The J gene is TRBJ2-7, the V gene TRBV7-9; no clear D gene. CDR3 length: 11 amino acids. The ends were cut back, 4 bases at V and 4 bases at J, with 5 bases in the middle. Looked up from germline, CDR1 is SEHNR and CDR2 is FQNEAQ (reference sequence). In DNA, the CDR3 is TGTGCCAGCAGCTCCACATACGAGCAGTACTTC. It is translated as CASSSTYEQYF.

The chain carries TRBV4-3 and TRBJ2-1; D is possibly TRBD1 (6 bases). V was cut by 0 bases and J by 8 bases, with 17 bases left in between. Looked up from germline, CDR1 is LGHNA and CDR2 is YSLEER. The CDR3 consists of 16 residues. The CDR3, as DNA: TGCGCCAGCAGCCAAGATTTGGGGGCAGGTGGGCATGAGCAGTTCTTC. Translating gives CASSQDLGAGGHEQFF.

In nucleotides, the CDR3 is TGTGCCAGCAGGGGACTGAACACTGAAGCTTTCTTT. It translates to CASRGLNTEAFF. The chain carries TRBV6-6 and TRBJ1-1, with D tentatively TRBD1 (5 bases). This CDR3 is built from 12 residues. The germline gives CDR1 MNHNY, CDR2 SVGAGI (reference sequence). V was pared by 6 bases and J by 0 bases, with 5 bases between.

Written as DNA, the CDR3 is TGCGCCAGCAGCCCTCAGGGTGGTAGCAATCAGCCCCAGCATTTT. It yields the protein CASSPQGGSNQPQHF. This chain connects TRBV4-1 to TRBJ1-5, with D perhaps matching TRBD1 (5 bases). Germline V CDR1 and CDR2: MGHRA, YSYEKL. The ends were cut back, 4 bases at V and 0 bases at J, with 10 bases in the middle. The CDR3 has 15 amino acids.

The chain joins TRBV9 to TRBJ2-7; D uncertain. V dropped 3 bases and J dropped 0 bases, with 10 bases sitting between them. The CDR3 runs to 14 residues. Germline assignment: CDR1 SGDLS and CDR2 YYNGEE. This chain's CDR3 is CASSGESTSYEQYF. Written as DNA, the CDR3 is TGTGCCAGCAGCGGGGAAAGTACCTCCTACGAGCAGTACTTC.

With respect to this clone: One end of the junction fails to match germline, which may point to a read error. This chain connects TRBV6-1 to TRBJ2-1, with TRBD2 matching 7 bases. The germline V gene encodes CDR1 MNHNS and CDR2 SASEGT. There are 15 residues in the CDR3. The CDR3 region is CASREAGRAGGEQFF. CDR3 nucleotides: TGTGCCAGCAGGGAAGCGGGGCGGGCTGGAGGCGAGCAGTTCTTC.

The chain combines TRBV27 with TRBJ2-7; D perhaps matches TRBD1 (6 bases). Between the trimmed V and J ends, which lost 5 bases and 3 bases, there was a span of 11 bases. CDR1 and CDR2 from the germline V gene are MNHEY and SMNVEV (reference sequence). The CDR3 runs to 13 residues. The CDR3 sequence: CASSPTGYYEQYF. CDR3 coding DNA: TGTGCCAGCAGTCCAACAGGGTACTACGAGCAGTACTTC.

The V gene is TRBV7-8, the J gene TRBJ2-3; no firm D call. V lost 7 bases, J lost 1 base, and 12 bases lay in between. Germline V lookup: CDR1 SGHVS, CDR2 FQNEAQ. The CDR3 consists of 14 residues. CDR3 in DNA: TGTGCCAGCACCCTCAGGAGCGGCACAGATACGCAGTATTTT. It specifies CASTLRSGTDTQYF.

The rearrangement links TRBV5-1 to TRBJ2-3, with D maybe TRBD2 (7 bases). Germline CDR1 is SGHRS and CDR2 is YFSETQ. The CDR3 covers 14 residues. Trimming pared 6 bases from V and 4 bases from J, leaving 15 bases between. The CDR3: CASTLTGGADTQYF. The CDR3 nucleotides are TGCGCCAGCACTCTGACGGGGGGCGCAGATACGCAGTATTTT.

The chain carries TRBV18 and TRBJ2-1; TRBD2 agrees at 14 bases. V lost 4 bases to trimming and J lost 4 bases; unmatched junction nucleotides: 15. The length of the CDR3 is 20 residues. Germline V CDR1 and CDR2: KGHSH, LQKENI. This chain's CDR3 is CASSRVPVGTSGGTYNEQFF. CDR3 in DNA: TGTGCCAGCTCACGCGTCCCGGTCGGGACTAGCGGGGGAACATACAATGAGCAGTTCTTC.

Only one count was recorded for this clone. This chain uses TRBV7-9 with TRBJ2-7; no clear D. The V end was cut by 8 bases, the J end by 3 bases, with 5 bases between. Germline CDR1 reads SEHNR; CDR2 reads FQNEAQ (reference sequence). The CDR3 extends over 10 amino acids. CDR3 loop: CASRFYEQYF. For the CDR3, the DNA is TGTGCCAGCCGTTTCTACGAGCAGTACTTC.

The rearrangement uses TRBV9 and TRBJ1-4, with a possible D match to TRBD1 (5 bases). This CDR3 is 14 amino acids long. Germline lookup yields CDR1 SGDLS and CDR2 YYNGEE. V shed 4 bases and J shed 0 bases, with 7 bases lying between them. In DNA, the CDR3 is TGTGCCAGCAGCCTGGGGGCAACTAATGAAAAACTGTTTTTT. Residues: CASSLGATNEKLFF.

The CDR3 region is CASSSLGQSYNSPLHF. The CDR3 nucleotides read TGTGCCAGCAGTTCACTTGGACAGTCCTATAATTCACCCCTCCACTTT. The rearrangement joins TRBV27 to TRBJ1-6; D is perhaps TRBD1 (6 bases). This CDR3 has 16 residues. Trimming removed 4 bases from V and 1 base from J, with 11 bases in between. The germline V gene encodes CDR1 MNHEY and CDR2 SMNVEV (reference sequence).

The gene calls are TRBV11-2 and TRBJ1-5; 7 nucleotides align to TRBD1. The CDR3 spans 13 residues. The trim removed 5 bases at V and 5 bases at J, leaving 3 bases unmatched. The V gene's germline CDR1 is SGHAT and CDR2 FQNNGV. The chain's CDR3 is CASSVDRDQPQHF. The DNA of the CDR3 is TGTGCCAGCAGCGTCGACAGGGATCAGCCCCAGCATTTT.

This clone was seen a few times. The chain combines TRBV5-4 with TRBJ1-1; D call uncertain. Germline CDR1 and CDR2: SGHNT and YYREEE (reference sequence). V was shortened by 3 bases and J by 2 bases, with 14 bases between the two germline ends. The CDR3 has 15 amino acids. The CDR3 bases are TGTGCCAGCAGCTCCGACGGGGAGGTTAACACTGAAGCTTTCTTT. Residues: CASSSDGEVNTEAFF.

This CDR3 reads CATSQKGMNVYGYTF. The CDR3 DNA sequence: TGTGCCACCTCCCAGAAGGGGATGAACGTCTATGGCTACACCTTC. J is TRBJ1-2 and V is TRBV15; D is perhaps TRBD1 (5 bases). Germline CDR1 is LNHNV and CDR2 is YYDKDF (reference sequence). The CDR3 loop spans 15 amino acids. Trimming removed 8 bases at V and 4 bases at J, with 20 bases between. Full variable domain (missing parts from reference TRBV15 and TRBJ1-2): DAMVIQNPRYQVTQFGKPVTLSCSQTLNHNVMYWYQQKSSQAPKLLFHYYDKDFNNEADTPDNFQSRRPNTSFCFLDIRSPGLGDTAMYLCATSQKGMNVYGYTFGSGTRLTVV.

This clone showed up just once. This chain links TRBV5-6 with TRBJ1-5; D is unclear. V was clipped by 4 bases and J by 5 bases, with 13 bases between them. Looked up from germline, CDR1 is SGHDT and CDR2 is YYEEEE. This CDR3 has 14 residues. CDR3: CASSRAGIDQPQHF. As DNA, the CDR3 is TGTGCCAGCAGCCGGGCTGGTATCGATCAGCCCCAGCATTTT.

V usage is TRBV7-6 and J usage is TRBJ2-7, with D maybe TRBD2 (6 bases). The V end was cut by 0 bases, the J end by 1 base, with 7 bases between. CDR1 is SGHVS, CDR2 FNYEAQ, per germline. CDR3 size: 14 residues. The CDR3 sequence: CASSLAGGSYEQYF. CDR3 bases: TGTGCCAGCAGCTTAGCGGGGGGTTCCTACGAGCAGTACTTC.